Following are 7 T cell receptor beta chains from one sample sequenced in a study of regulatory T cells in long-lasting Graves disease. The time point: newly diagnosed GD, antithyroid drugs for less than 3 months. PBMC RNA was the source of the TCR library. According to the study, TCR beta libraries were built with iRepertoire HTBI primers and CDR3-region Arm-PCR. TCRdb called the multiplex PCR reads again in MiXCR, with one record for every CDR3 protein. This repertoire shows approximately 490,000 distinct CDR3 sequences, about 16% found once; its top ten account for 9.5% to 15%. These same records also appear under a second study, on T cells in Graves' hyperthyroidism and ophthalmopathy.

Source: peripheral blood mononuclear cells (PBMCs), taken at new diagnosis, from a patient treated with antithyroid drugs. These receptors came from a man aged 35-49 years with Graves disease.

This clonotype showed up many times. The rearrangement links TRBV5-1 to TRBJ2-5, with 12 bases identical to TRBD2. Germline assignment: CDR1 SGHRS and CDR2 YFSETQ. V lost 0 bases to trimming and J lost 5 bases; unmatched junction nucleotides: 8. The CDR3 contains 17 residues. CDR3 residues: CASSLALTSGSGETQYF. CDR3 DNA: TGCGCCAGCAGCTTGGCCCTGACTAGCGGGAGTGGGGAGACCCAGTACTTC.

V and J are TRBV29-1 and TRBJ1-1, with no clear D. Germline assignment: CDR1 SQVTM and CDR2 ANQGSEA. The CDR3 spans 13 residues. V gave up 6 bases and J gave up 1 base, with 12 bases separating them. CDR3 nucleotides: TGCAGCGTCGAGACGGGTAAGAACACTGAAGCTTTCTTT. Amino acid sequence: CSVETGKNTEAFF.

This clonotype has ten or more counts. The chain combines TRBV5-1 with TRBJ1-1; tentative D call: TRBD1 (6 bases). Germline CDR1 SGHRS, CDR2 YFSETQ. The CDR3 spans 15 residues. V lost 2 bases and J lost 0, with 11 bases in between. The CDR3 is CASSFGGHMNTEAFF. DNA of the CDR3: TGCGCCAGCAGCTTTGGGGGCCACATGAACACTGAAGCTTTCTTT.

This clonotype was seen at least ten times. The genes are TRBV27 and TRBJ2-2; D not certain. Germline loops: CDR1 MNHEY, CDR2 SMNVEV (reference sequence). Deletions cut 7 bases from V and 2 bases from J, with 23 bases between. This CDR3 region has 18 residues. The CDR3 DNA follows: TGTGCCAGCACCCCCCTGGACCGACTCCGGGCCAACACCGGGGAGCTGTTTTTT. It yields the protein CASTPLDRLRANTGELFF.

This clonotype was detected many times. This chain links TRBV28 with TRBJ2-4, with D tentatively TRBD2 (6 bases). The CDR3 is 15 residues long. Germline V gene sequence: CDR1 MDHEN, CDR2 SYDVKM. The V gene lost 6 bases and the J gene lost 4 bases, with 16 bases spanning the gap. CDR3 DNA: TGTGCCAGCAGCGAACCCGGGGGTCTGAAAAACATTCAGTACTTC. This sequence encodes CASSEPGGLKNIQYF.

This clonotype occurred many times. The chain recombines TRBV18 with TRBJ1-3; D remains unclear. The CDR3 is 12 residues long. Germline V gene data show CDR1 as KGHSH and CDR2 as LQKENI. The V end was cut by 8 bases, the J end by 1 base, with 6 bases between. The CDR3 nucleotides are TGTGCCAGCCAAACGTCTGGAAACACCATATATTTT. Translation: CASQTSGNTIYF.

The V and J genes are TRBV27 and TRBJ2-3; D is possibly TRBD2 (6 bases). Trimming left V 4 bases short and J 7 bases short, with 18 bases between. CDR1 is MNHEY and CDR2 is SMNVEV in the germline V gene (reference sequence). The CDR3 has 15 residues. CDR3 in amino acids: CASSSSVEGSNTQYF. Written as DNA, the CDR3 is TGTGCCAGCAGTTCCTCGGTGGAGGGATCAAATACGCAGTATTTT.